These 30 T cell receptor beta chains originate from one sample sequenced in a study of PD-L1 blockade in urothelial cancer. TCRdb's copy holds only in-frame clones and misses some; the assay was immunoSEQ multiplex PCR. The table has tens of thousands of clones, around nine tenths seen once. Time point here: pretreatment peripheral blood. Here the sequenced sample was PBMCs, taken around atezolizumab (anti-PD-L1) treatment. These receptors were taken from a woman aged 60 to 75 with urothelial cancer.

The CDR3 nucleotides read TGTGCCAGCAGCCTACCATACAGGGTCTTTGCGACTGAAGCTTTCTTT. This gives the protein CASSLPYRVFATEAFF. The chain employs TRBV5-6 and TRBJ1-1; D might be TRBD1 (6 bases). CDR1 and CDR2 from the germline V gene are SGHDT and YYEEEE. The V gene lost 4 bases and the J gene lost 5 bases, with 21 bases spanning the gap. The CDR3 covers 16 residues.

The chain couples TRBV9 to TRBJ2-3, with TRBD2 matching over 12 bases. The germline gives CDR1 SGDLS, CDR2 YYNGEE. J gave up 2 bases and V 2 bases, and 15 bases lay outside the gene matches. There are 20 residues in the CDR3. The CDR3 DNA follows: TGTGCCAGCAGCGTGAATCCGGCCCCACTAGCGGGGGGTTCCACAGATACGCAGTATTTT. Protein sequence: CASSVNPAPLAGGSTDTQYF.

The chain carries TRBV4-3 and TRBJ1-1, with a weak D call TRBD1 (5 bases). Germline CDR1 and CDR2: LGHNA and YSLEER. Trimming removed 1 base from V and 6 bases from J, with 15 bases in between. The CDR3 runs to 15 residues. As DNA, the CDR3 is TGCGCCAGCAGCCAAGTCTCCAGGGCCGTCGCTGAAGCTTTCTTT. Protein: CASSQVSRAVAEAFF.

The genes are TRBV14 and TRBJ2-3; 13 bases match TRBD2. This CDR3 spans 15 amino acids. Germline V gives CDR1 SGHDN, CDR2 FVKESK. The V and J ends lost 3 bases and 3 bases, in that order; junction bases with no gene match: 0. CDR3 DNA: TGTGCCAGCAGCCAGGGACTAGCGGGGACAGATACGCAGTATTTT. Encoded protein: CASSQGLAGTDTQYF.

The chain combines TRBV29-1 with TRBJ2-7; D is perhaps TRBD2 (6 bases). V was trimmed by 4 bases and J by 3 bases, leaving 10 bases between them. Germline-derived CDR1 and CDR2 are SQVTM and ANQGSEA. The CDR3 spans 12 residues. The CDR3 DNA is TGCAGCGTTGCCGGGGGAGGCTACGAGCAGTACTTC. Translating it yields CSVAGGGYEQYF.

The chain uses TRBV21-1 and TRBJ1-1; TRBD1, the D gene given by the table, was not confirmed from the DNA. TRBV21-1 is deemed a pseudogene. CDR3 length equals 13 residues. CDR3 residues: CAKGQEGGLEAFF. Written as DNA, the CDR3 is TGTGCCAAAGGACAGGAAGGGGGACTTGAAGCTTTCTTT.

The V gene is TRBV21-1, the J gene TRBJ2-3; the table names TRBD1, a call not compared with the DNA. TRBV21-1 is recorded as a pseudogene. The CDR3 totals 15 residues. For the CDR3, the DNA is TGTGCCAGCAGCAAAGCCGCAGGGGGCACAGATACGCAGTATTTT. Translating gives CASSKAAGGTDTQYF.

The chain uses TRBV4-1 and TRBJ2-4, with a tentative D call TRBD2 (6 bases). The ends were cut back, 3 bases at V and 0 bases at J, with 9 bases in the middle. The germline CDR1 and CDR2 sequences are MGHRA and YSYEKL. There are 15 residues in the CDR3. The CDR3 region has the DNA TGCGCCAGCAGCCACCCGGGACTAGCCAAAAACATTCAGTACTTC. Translation gives CASSHPGLAKNIQYF.

V gene TRBV6-6 combines with J gene TRBJ1-5, with no clear D. The V and J ends lost 6 bases and 2 bases respectively, with 11 bases between them. There are 14 residues in the CDR3. Germline CDR1 and CDR2: MNHNY and SVGAGI (reference sequence). The CDR3 loop reads CASSPRGGNQPQHF. Here the CDR3 DNA reads TGTGCCAGCAGCCCCCGCGGGGGCAATCAGCCCCAGCATTTT.

The V call is TRBV10-3, the J call TRBJ2-3; D gene ambiguous. Trimming took 2 bases from V and 4 from J, leaving 10 bases between them. Germline-derived CDR1 and CDR2 are ENHRY and SYGVKD. The CDR3 covers 14 residues. In DNA, the CDR3 is TGTGCCATCAGTGAGGGCAGGCCCGCAGATACGCAGTATTTT. Protein sequence: CAISEGRPADTQYF.

The sample holds one count of this clone. CDR3 coding DNA: TGTGCCAGCCGACTAGCGGGTCAAGAGACCCAGTACTTC. It specifies CASRLAGQETQYF. The V gene is TRBV19, the J gene TRBJ2-5, with 10 nucleotides matching TRBD2. CDR1 is LNHDA, CDR2 SQIVND, per germline (reference sequence). The CDR3 totals 13 residues. V lost 9 bases to trimming and J lost 2 bases; unmatched junction nucleotides: 3.

The V call is TRBV29-1, the J call TRBJ1-2, with TRBD1 matching 7 bases. CDR1 is SQVTM, CDR2 ANQGSEA, per germline. The ends lost 1 base at V and 8 bases at J; junction bases unmatched: 10. The CDR3 has 14 residues. As DNA, the CDR3 is TGCAGCGTTGAAGGACAGGGCGGTTCCTGGGGCTACACCTTC. Its translation: CSVEGQGGSWGYTF.

This rearrangement joins TRBV6-5 to TRBJ2-7; no firm D call. The CDR3 covers 14 residues. V lost 3 bases and J lost 3, with 12 bases in between. Germline loops: CDR1 MNHEY, CDR2 SVGAGI. The CDR3 here is CASSYSGASYEQYF. CDR3 nucleotide sequence: TGTGCCAGCAGTTATTCCGGCGCTAGCTACGAGCAGTACTTC.

This clone was counted a single time. The V call is TRBV5-1, the J call TRBJ2-1, with D possibly being TRBD1 (5 bases). The CDR3 is 13 amino acids. Germline values: CDR1 SGHRS, CDR2 YFSETQ. V was cut by 4 bases and J by 6 bases, with 11 bases left in between. The CDR3 nucleotides are TGCGCCAGCAGCCCAGCAAGGGGCAATGAGCAGTTCTTC. Amino acids: CASSPARGNEQFF.

The rearrangement links TRBV9 to TRBJ1-5; 7 bases are shared with TRBD1. V lost 10 bases to trimming and J lost 4 bases; unmatched junction nucleotides: 11. This CDR3 has 14 amino acids. Germline CDR1 is SGDLS and CDR2 is YYNGEE. The chain's CDR3 is CAEERDRSNQPQHF. DNA for the CDR3: TGTGCCGAGGAACGGGACAGAAGTAATCAGCCCCAGCATTTT.

The V and J genes are TRBV7-9 and TRBJ2-5, with no clear D. V was clipped by 5 bases and J by 4 bases, with 2 bases between them. In germline, CDR1 is SEHNR, CDR2 FQNEAQ (reference sequence). The CDR3 extends over 10 amino acids. The CDR3 protein is CASSLETQYF. CDR3 sequence (DNA): TGTGCCAGCAGCCTAGAGACCCAGTACTTC.

This chain connects TRBV25-1 to TRBJ2-7; 10 bases align to TRBD2. This CDR3 spans 15 amino acids. The germline V gene encodes CDR1 MGHDK and CDR2 SYGVNS. V shed 4 bases and J 2 bases; nucleotides not matched to a gene: 5. The CDR3 protein is CASSGLTSGAYEQYF. The CDR3 DNA follows: TGTGCCAGCAGTGGACTAACTAGCGGGGCCTACGAGCAGTACTTC.

V usage is TRBV14 and J usage is TRBJ2-1; TRBD2 aligns across 9 bases. Germline lookup yields CDR1 SGHDN and CDR2 FVKESK. V was pared by 4 bases and J by 1 base, with 11 bases of the junction left unmatched. The CDR3 contains 18 residues. CDR3 region: CASSPWREGGRSYNEQFF. The CDR3 bases are TGTGCCAGCAGCCCCTGGCGGGAGGGGGGTAGGTCCTACAATGAGCAGTTCTTC.

The CDR3 DNA is TGTGCCAGCAGAAGACAGGGGGGTAACTATGGCTACACCTTC. It yields the protein CASRRQGGNYGYTF. This chain links TRBV7-2 with TRBJ1-2, with 9 bases lining up with TRBD1. This CDR3 is built from 14 residues. Losses at the gene ends were 6 bases for V and 1 base for J; bases not matched to a gene: 3. Germline V gene sequence: CDR1 SGHTA, CDR2 FQGNSA.

The chain is built from TRBV19 and TRBJ1-2; D unresolved. There are 16 residues in the CDR3. V lost 1 base and J 8 bases, leaving 20 bases between the germline ends. The germline gives CDR1 LNHDA, CDR2 SQIVND (reference sequence). CDR3 DNA sequence: TGTGCCAGTAGTATAGTCCCGACACTCGGGGTTAGAGGCTACACCTTC. Its translation is CASSIVPTLGVRGYTF.

The chain recombines TRBV5-6 with TRBJ2-3; 7 bases match TRBD2. J lost 0 bases, V lost 1 base, and 8 bases had no gene match. CDR1 is SGHDT and CDR2 is YYEEEE in the germline V gene. CDR3 length: 17 amino acids. This CDR3 reads CASSLSGGRGSTDTQYF. The CDR3 nucleotides are TGTGCCAGCAGCTTGTCGGGAGGACGGGGGAGCACAGATACGCAGTATTTT.

This sequence joins TRBV6-6 and TRBJ1-5, with a possible D match to TRBD1 (6 bases). Trimming removed 2 bases at V and 3 bases at J, with 11 bases between. The germline CDR1 and CDR2 sequences are MNHNY and SVGAGI (reference sequence). There are 15 residues in the CDR3. The CDR3 region is CASSYPGQINQPQHF. The CDR3 bases are TGTGCCAGCAGTTACCCGGGACAAATCAATCAGCCCCAGCATTTT.

The CDR3 spells CASSLVGLAAGYNEQFF. The CDR3, as DNA: TGTGCCAGCAGTTTGGTCGGGTTAGCGGCTGGCTACAATGAGCAGTTCTTC. V usage is TRBV28 and J usage is TRBJ2-1; D is possibly TRBD2 (6 bases). The length of the CDR3 is 17 residues. Trimming left V 3 bases short and J 3 bases short, with 18 bases between. In germline, CDR1 is MDHEN, CDR2 SYDVKM.

The chain has TRBV2 and TRBJ2-3; no reliable D call. The CDR3 extends over 14 amino acids. Germline values: CDR1 SNHLY, CDR2 FYNNEI. V dropped 1 base and J dropped 4 bases, with 9 bases sitting between them. The CDR3 nucleotides read TGTGCCAGCAGTGAAGGTGCAGTCTCAGATACGCAGTATTTT. Translated: CASSEGAVSDTQYF.

The V call is TRBV6-5, the J call TRBJ2-7; 7 bases match TRBD1. Germline values: CDR1 MNHEY, CDR2 SVGAGI. The V segment lost 5 bases and the J segment 0 bases; nucleotides outside the gene matches: 7. CDR3 size: 15 residues. CDR3 nucleotide sequence: TGTGCCAGCAGTCCGACAGGGATCGGCTCCTACGAGCAGTACTTC. Its protein is CASSPTGIGSYEQYF.

Only a few counts were recorded for this clone. The chain carries TRBV7-9 and TRBJ1-1; D remains unclear. CDR3 length: 15 residues. Germline loops: CDR1 SEHNR, CDR2 FQNEAQ (reference sequence). Trimming shortened V by 2 bases and J by 0 bases, and 10 bases separated the two germline ends. Here the CDR3 DNA reads TGTGCCAGCAGCTTACGGGCGGGGATGAACACTGAAGCTTTCTTT. Its translation is CASSLRAGMNTEAFF. Full variable domain (outside the CDR3, taken from reference TRBV7-9 and TRBJ1-1): DTGVSQNPRHKITKRGQNVTFRCDPISEHNRLYWYRQTLGQGPEFLTYFQNEAQLEKSRLLSDRFSAERPKGSFSTLEIQRTEQGDSAMYLCASSLRAGMNTEAFFGQGTRLTVV.

The chain has TRBV10-3 and TRBJ1-5, with 8 bases identical to TRBD1. The CDR3 length is 14 residues. The germline gives CDR1 ENHRY, CDR2 SYGVKD. The V gene end was trimmed by 10 bases and the J gene end by 4 bases; junction bases not matched to a gene: 9. Here the CDR3 reads CATKDRALNQPQHF. CDR3 DNA: TGTGCCACGAAGGACAGGGCTTTGAATCAGCCCCAGCATTTT.

The genes are TRBV9 and TRBJ2-2; 11 positions agree with TRBD1. CDR3 length equals 15 residues. V lost 7 bases, J lost 6 bases, and 8 bases stayed unmatched. Germline-derived CDR1 and CDR2 are SGDLS and YYNGEE. The CDR3 here is CASSGQGAAAGELFF. In DNA, the CDR3 is TGTGCCAGCTCAGGACAGGGGGCTGCGGCCGGGGAGCTGTTTTTT.

The chain carries TRBV18 and TRBJ1-5; perhaps TRBD1 as D (6 bases). The V end was cut by 0 bases, the J end by 0 bases, with 9 bases between. CDR1 is KGHSH and CDR2 is LQKENI in the germline V gene. There are 16 residues in the CDR3. CDR3 residues: CASSPPGGGSNQPQHF. CDR3 nucleotides: TGTGCCAGCTCACCACCAGGGGGGGGTAGCAATCAGCCCCAGCATTTT. The full variable domain, with the rest looked up from reference TRBV18 and TRBJ1-5, is NAGVMQNPRHLVRRRGQEARLRCSPMKGHSHVYWYRQLPEEGLKFMVYLQKENIIDESGMPKERFSAEFPKEGPSILRIQQVVRGDSAAYFCASSPPGGGSNQPQHFGDGTRLSIL.

For the CDR3, the DNA is TGTGCCAGCACCCCGGTGAGGAGGACTAGCGGGAGGCGATACGAGCAGTACTTC. Its protein product is CASTPVRRTSGRRYEQYF. This rearrangement joins TRBV28 to TRBJ2-7; TRBD2 agrees at 14 bases. Germline V gene lookup returns CDR1 MDHEN and CDR2 SYDVKM. J gave up 4 bases and V 7 bases, and 15 bases lay outside the gene matches. This CDR3 region has 18 residues.